The 20 T cell receptor beta chains below were found in one sample sequenced in a study of T cells in Graves' hyperthyroidism and ophthalmopathy. TCR beta CDR3 region amplification was performed from RNA transcripts. When the TCR CDR3 underwent first-round RT-PCR, the HTBI primer set was used. One entry per CDR3 protein, called by TCRdb with MiXCR from the multiplex PCR reads. The sample lists hundreds of thousands of distinct CDR3 sequences, roughly 15% occurring once. The sequenced material came from blood. All receptors come from a woman aged 45-65 years with Graves' ophthalmopathy.

The chain combines TRBV6-2 or TRBV6-3 with TRBJ2-2, with D tentatively TRBD2 (6 bases). This CDR3 comprises 16 residues. Trimming took 8 bases from V and 5 from J, leaving 21 bases between them. Germline V gene sequence: CDR1 MNHEY, CDR2 SVGEGT. The CDR3 DNA reads as TGTGCCAGCGGATCCTCCAGCGCGGGAAAGACCGGGGAGCTGTTTTTT. Protein: CASGSSSAGKTGELFF.

This clonotype was picked up many times. The genes are TRBV4-1 and TRBJ2-1, with a possible D match to TRBD2 (6 bases). Deletions cut 3 bases from V and 10 bases from J, with 16 bases between. CDR3 length equals 14 residues. Germline CDR1 is MGHRA and CDR2 is YSYEKL. The DNA for the CDR3 is TGCGCCAGCAGCCAGTCAACCCCGGGACTGGAGCAGTTCTTC. This encodes CASSQSTPGLEQFF.

This clonotype was seen a handful of times. The chain uses TRBV7-2 and TRBJ2-7, with a weak D call TRBD2 (5 bases). Germline-derived CDR1 and CDR2 are SGHTA and FQGNSA. Deletions cut 4 bases from V and 4 bases from J, with 14 bases between. The CDR3 loop spans 14 amino acids. CDR3 sequence (DNA): TGTGCCAGCAGCTCCCCCCCCGGGATATACGAGCAGTACTTC. Translation: CASSSPPGIYEQYF.

The sample holds many counts of this clonotype. CDR3 coding DNA: TGTGCCAGCAGCCTCGGGACTTACTACGAGCAGTACTTC. Its translation is CASSLGTYYEQYF. This sequence joins TRBV28 and TRBJ2-7; TRBD2 is a possible D gene (6 bases). Germline CDR1 is MDHEN and CDR2 is SYDVKM. CDR3 length: 13 residues. V lost 6 bases to trimming and J lost 3 bases, with 12 bases between them. Drawing the rest from reference TRBV28 and TRBJ2-7, the complete variable domain is DVKVTQSSRYLVKRTGEKVFLECVQDMDHENMFWYRQDPGLGLRLIYFSYDVKMKEKGDIPEGYSVSREKKERFSLILESASTNQTSMYLCASSLGTYYEQYFGPGTRLTVT.

At least ten counts were recorded for this clonotype. This chain joins TRBV11-2 and TRBJ2-1, with D possibly being TRBD1 (5 bases). Germline V lookup: CDR1 SGHAT, CDR2 FQNNGV. Between the trimmed V and J ends, which lost 0 bases and 1 base, there was a span of 10 bases. The CDR3 runs to 16 residues. The CDR3 here is CASSLDWTSSYNEQFF. For the CDR3, the DNA is TGTGCCAGCAGCTTAGACTGGACAAGTTCCTACAATGAGCAGTTCTTC.

This chain uses TRBV14 with TRBJ1-5; D ambiguous. The V end was cut by 2 bases, the J end by 7 bases, with 9 bases between. This CDR3 has 13 residues. Per germline, CDR1 SGHDN and CDR2 FVKESK. In nucleotides, the CDR3 is TGTGCCAGCAGCCAATCCCAAGGCCAGCCCCAGCATTTT. Protein product: CASSQSQGQPQHF. Full variable domain (missing parts from reference TRBV14 and TRBJ1-5): EAGVTQFPSHSVIEKGQTVTLRCDPISGHDNLYWYRRVMGKEIKFLLHFVKESKQDESGMPNNRFLAERTGGTYSTLKVQPAELEDSGVYFCASSQSQGQPQHFGDGTRLSIL.

This clonotype was seen repeatedly, ten times or more. This sequence joins TRBV9 and TRBJ1-1, with a tentative D call TRBD1 (5 bases). This CDR3 is 16 amino acids long. CDR1 and CDR2 from the germline V gene are SGDLS and YYNGEE. The germline V and J ends were trimmed by 0 bases and 4 bases, with 16 bases remaining between them. The CDR3 coding sequence is TGTGCCAGCAGCGTAGGGCAGGGAGGGTTTCTCACTGAAGCTTTCTTT. Translated, it gives CASSVGQGGFLTEAFF.

This clonotype was recorded many times. The V call is TRBV6-2 or TRBV6-3, the J call TRBJ2-5; no definite D call. Germline V CDR1 and CDR2: MNHEY, SVGEGT. The CDR3 covers 19 residues. V was clipped by 0 bases and J by 2 bases, with 22 bases between them. For the CDR3, the DNA is TGTGCCAGCAGTTACTCGATAATTAGCCTCGGATTAGAACAAGAGACCCAGTACTTC. It translates to CASSYSIISLGLEQETQYF.

At least ten counts were recorded for this clonotype. This chain links TRBV27 with TRBJ2-5, with 9 nucleotides matching TRBD2. V lost 5 bases, J lost 4 bases, and 8 bases stayed unmatched. Germline assignment: CDR1 MNHEY and CDR2 SMNVEV (reference sequence). The CDR3 is 15 residues long. The CDR3 DNA follows: TGTGCCAGCAGTGCTGGCGGGAGGGCCTTAGAGACCCAGTACTTC. Protein sequence: CASSAGGRALETQYF.

At least ten counts were recorded for this clonotype. The rearrangement links TRBV11-2 to TRBJ2-5; TRBD1 is a possible D gene (5 bases). Germline lookup yields CDR1 SGHAT and CDR2 FQNNGV. V lost 5 bases, J lost 3 bases, and 10 bases lay in between. The CDR3 consists of 13 residues. The CDR3 nucleotides are TGTGCCAGCAGCAATGGACATAAAGAGACCCAGTACTTC. It translates to CASSNGHKETQYF.

The chain recombines TRBV6-1 with TRBJ2-3; 11 nucleotides line up with TRBD2. The germline gives CDR1 MNHNS, CDR2 SASEGT. CDR3 size: 15 residues. V shed 5 bases and J 8 bases; nucleotides not matched to a gene: 9. The CDR3 reads CASSTLAGVIGTQYF. Here the CDR3 DNA reads TGTGCCAGCAGTACACTAGCGGGAGTCATAGGTACGCAGTATTTT.

The chain recombines TRBV19 with TRBJ1-1; no definite D call. V was clipped by 1 base and J by 0 bases, with 9 bases between them. The V gene's germline CDR1 is LNHDA and CDR2 SQIVND (reference sequence). The length of the CDR3 is 15 residues. The CDR3 region is CASSIVSGMNTEAFF. CDR3 DNA: TGTGCCAGTAGTATAGTCTCCGGGATGAACACTGAAGCTTTCTTT.

This chain uses TRBV5-6 with TRBJ2-7; D unclear. The CDR3 covers 16 residues. The germline V gene encodes CDR1 SGHDT and CDR2 YYEEEE. V lost 1 base and J 3 bases, leaving 17 bases between the germline ends. CDR3 sequence: CASSLRPRYRNYEQYF. The CDR3 DNA follows: TGTGCCAGCAGCTTGAGACCTAGATACCGCAACTACGAGCAGTACTTC.

The chain carries TRBV24-1 and TRBJ2-7, with D possibly called TRBD1 or TRBD2 (5 bases each). V was cut by 4 bases and J by 2 bases, with 14 bases left in between. The V gene's germline CDR1 is KGHDR and CDR2 SFDVKD. This CDR3 has 15 amino acids. The CDR3 here is CATSDFRDPPYEQYF. The CDR3 DNA follows: TGTGCCACCAGTGACTTTCGGGACCCGCCCTACGAGCAGTACTTC.

This clonotype was detected only a few times. The gene calls are TRBV7-9 and TRBJ1-2; no reliable D call. From germline, CDR1 is SEHNR and CDR2 FQNEAQ (reference sequence). V was trimmed by 4 bases and J by 4 bases, leaving 25 bases between them. The length of the CDR3 is 18 residues. DNA for the CDR3: TGTGCCAGCAGCTCCAACCGGGCCCTCCCAAAGAGGAGCTATGGCTACACCTTC. The encoded protein is CASSSNRALPKRSYGYTF. Using reference TRBV7-9 and TRBJ1-2 for the parts outside the CDR3, the full variable domain is DTGVSQNPRHKITKRGQNVTFRCDPISEHNRLYWYRQTLGQGPEFLTYFQNEAQLEKSRLLSDRFSAERPKGSFSTLEIQRTEQGDSAMYLCASSSNRALPKRSYGYTFGSGTRLTVV.

The chain recombines TRBV29-1 with TRBJ2-3; D remains unclear. This CDR3 contains 12 residues. V was clipped by 4 bases and J by 8 bases, with 13 bases between them. Per the germline V gene, CDR1 is SQVTM and CDR2 is ANQGSEA. The CDR3 loop is CSVGAEQRTQYF. The CDR3 bases are TGCAGCGTTGGGGCAGAACAGCGTACGCAGTATTTT.

This clonotype was picked up many times. The chain is built from TRBV12-3 or TRBV12-4 and TRBJ2-1; no clear D gene. Trimming pared 4 bases from V and 4 bases from J, leaving 14 bases between. The CDR3 extends over 15 amino acids. The CDR3 bases are TGTGCCAGCAGTTCAAACAAACGCCCATACAATGAGCAGTTCTTC. Amino acid sequence: CASSSNKRPYNEQFF.

The sample holds a few counts of this clonotype. The chain combines TRBV20-1 with TRBJ2-3; possibly TRBD2 for D (5 bases). From germline, CDR1 is DFQATT and CDR2 SNEGSKA (reference sequence). Trimming shortened V by 3 bases and J by 0 bases, and 13 bases separated the two germline ends. The CDR3 has 15 amino acids. The CDR3 DNA reads as TGCAGTGCTAGGAACCTAGCAATTAGCACAGATACGCAGTATTTT. It encodes CSARNLAISTDTQYF.

The V and J genes are TRBV2 and TRBJ2-1; 13 bases map to TRBD2. In germline, CDR1 is SNHLY, CDR2 FYNNEI. Trimming at V came to 8 bases and at J to 8 bases, leaving 12 bases not matched to a gene. The CDR3 extends over 16 amino acids. The CDR3, as DNA: TGTGCCAGCCAGAGGGCCGGGACTAGCGGGGTGGATGAGCAGTTCTTC. Translating gives CASQRAGTSGVDEQFF.

J is TRBJ2-3 and V is TRBV11-2, with a tentative D call TRBD2 (6 bases). This CDR3 has 16 amino acids. Germline loops: CDR1 SGHAT, CDR2 FQNNGV. V was clipped by 5 bases and J by 7 bases, with 22 bases between them. The CDR3 region is CASSTLLAPRPYTQYF. CDR3 bases: TGTGCCAGCAGCACCCTCCTAGCGCCCAGGCCCTATACGCAGTATTTT.